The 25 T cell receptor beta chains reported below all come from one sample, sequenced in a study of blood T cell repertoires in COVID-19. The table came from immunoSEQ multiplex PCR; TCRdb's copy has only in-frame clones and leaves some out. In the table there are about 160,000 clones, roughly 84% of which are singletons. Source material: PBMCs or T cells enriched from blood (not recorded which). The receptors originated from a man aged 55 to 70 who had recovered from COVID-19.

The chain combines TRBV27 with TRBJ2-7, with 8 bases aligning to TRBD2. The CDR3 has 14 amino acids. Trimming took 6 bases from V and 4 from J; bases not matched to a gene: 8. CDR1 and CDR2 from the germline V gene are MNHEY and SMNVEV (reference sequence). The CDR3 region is CASRTSDIGYEQYF. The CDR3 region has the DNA TGTGCCAGCAGGACTAGCGATATAGGGTACGAGCAGTACTTC.

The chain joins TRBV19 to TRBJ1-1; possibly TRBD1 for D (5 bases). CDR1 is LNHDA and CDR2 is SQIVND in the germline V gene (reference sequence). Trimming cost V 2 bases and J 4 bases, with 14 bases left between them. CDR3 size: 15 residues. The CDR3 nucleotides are TGTGCCAGTAGTATAAAGCCAGGGCGAGGCACTGAAGCTTTCTTT. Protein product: CASSIKPGRGTEAFF.

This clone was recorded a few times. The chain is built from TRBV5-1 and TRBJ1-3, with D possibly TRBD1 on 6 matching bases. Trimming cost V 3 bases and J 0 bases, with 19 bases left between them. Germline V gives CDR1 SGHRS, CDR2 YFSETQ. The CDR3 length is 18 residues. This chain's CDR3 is CASSSGRGGIYSGNTIYF. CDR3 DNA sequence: TGCGCCAGCAGCTCCGGCAGGGGAGGGATTTACTCTGGAAACACCATATATTTT.

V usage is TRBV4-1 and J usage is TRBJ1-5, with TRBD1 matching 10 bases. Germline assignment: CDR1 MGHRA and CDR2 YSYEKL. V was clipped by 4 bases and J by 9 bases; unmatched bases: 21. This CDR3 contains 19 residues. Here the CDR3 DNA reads TGCGCCAGCAGCCCCCTATACCGTCCCGGGACAGGGGACGATAGGCCCCAGCATTTT. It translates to CASSPLYRPGTGDDRPQHF.

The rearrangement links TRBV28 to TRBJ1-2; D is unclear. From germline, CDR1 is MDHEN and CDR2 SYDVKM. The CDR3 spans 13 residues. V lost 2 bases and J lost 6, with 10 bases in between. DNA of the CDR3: TGTGCCAGCAGTTTAATGGGGAGTAATGGCTACACCTTC. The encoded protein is CASSLMGSNGYTF.

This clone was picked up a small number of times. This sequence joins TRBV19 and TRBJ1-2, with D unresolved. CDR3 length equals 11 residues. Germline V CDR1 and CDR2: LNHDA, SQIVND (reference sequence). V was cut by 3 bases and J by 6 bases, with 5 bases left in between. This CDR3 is CASSMGDGYTF. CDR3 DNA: TGTGCCAGTAGTATGGGCGATGGCTACACCTTC.

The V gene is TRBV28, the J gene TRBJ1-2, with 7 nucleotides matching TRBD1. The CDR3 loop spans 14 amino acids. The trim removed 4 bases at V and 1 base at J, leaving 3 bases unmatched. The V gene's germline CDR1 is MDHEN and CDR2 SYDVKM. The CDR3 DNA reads TGTGCCAGCAGTTCAGGACAGGATAACTATGGCTACACCTTC. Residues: CASSSGQDNYGYTF.

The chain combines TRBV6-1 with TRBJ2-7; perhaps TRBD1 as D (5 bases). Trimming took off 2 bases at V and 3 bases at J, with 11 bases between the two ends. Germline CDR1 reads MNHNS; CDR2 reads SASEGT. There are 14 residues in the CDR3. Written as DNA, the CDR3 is TGTGCCAGCAGTGAAAGGGGCCTCATCTACGAGCAGTACTTC. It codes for CASSERGLIYEQYF.

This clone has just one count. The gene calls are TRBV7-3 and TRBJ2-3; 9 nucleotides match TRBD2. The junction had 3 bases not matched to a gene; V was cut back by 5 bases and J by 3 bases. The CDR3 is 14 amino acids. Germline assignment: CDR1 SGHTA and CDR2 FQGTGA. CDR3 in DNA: TGTGCCAGCAGCCAGAGCGGGGGGACAGATACGCAGTATTTT. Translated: CASSQSGGTDTQYF.

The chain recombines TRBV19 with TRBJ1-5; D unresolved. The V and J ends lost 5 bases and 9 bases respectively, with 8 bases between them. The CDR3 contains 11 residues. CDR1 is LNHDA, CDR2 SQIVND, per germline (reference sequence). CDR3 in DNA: TGTGCCAGTAGTCGCTCAGGGCCCCAGCATTTT. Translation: CASSRSGPQHF.

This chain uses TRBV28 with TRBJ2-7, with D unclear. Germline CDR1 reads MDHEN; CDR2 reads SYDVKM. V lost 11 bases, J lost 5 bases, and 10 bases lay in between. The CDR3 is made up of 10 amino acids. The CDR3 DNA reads TGTGCCGATTCGAGGAACGAGCAGTACTTC. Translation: CADSRNEQYF. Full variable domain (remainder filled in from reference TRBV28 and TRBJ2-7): DVKVTQSSRYLVKRTGEKVFLECVQDMDHENMFWYRQDPGLGLRLIYFSYDVKMKEKGDIPEGYSVSREKKERFSLILESASTNQTSMYLCADSRNEQYFGPGTRLTVT.

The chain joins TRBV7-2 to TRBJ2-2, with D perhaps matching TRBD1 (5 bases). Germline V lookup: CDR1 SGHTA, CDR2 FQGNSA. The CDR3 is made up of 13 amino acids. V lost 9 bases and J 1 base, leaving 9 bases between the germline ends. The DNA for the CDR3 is TGTGCCAGTAAGGGGCGGAACACCGGGGAGCTGTTTTTT. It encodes CASKGRNTGELFF.

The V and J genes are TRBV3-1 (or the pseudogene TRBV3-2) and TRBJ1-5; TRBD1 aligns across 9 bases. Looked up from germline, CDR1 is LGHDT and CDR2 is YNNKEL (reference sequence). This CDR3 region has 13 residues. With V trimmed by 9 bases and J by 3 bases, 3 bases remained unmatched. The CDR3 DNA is TGTGCCAGTCGACAGGGGGTCAATCAGCCCCAGCATTTT. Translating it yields CASRQGVNQPQHF.

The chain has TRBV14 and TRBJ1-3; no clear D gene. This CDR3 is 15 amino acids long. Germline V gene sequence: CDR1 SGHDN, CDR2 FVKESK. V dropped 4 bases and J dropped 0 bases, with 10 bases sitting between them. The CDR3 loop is CASSLSGYSGNTIYF. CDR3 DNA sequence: TGTGCCAGCAGCCTAAGCGGCTACTCTGGAAACACCATATATTTT.

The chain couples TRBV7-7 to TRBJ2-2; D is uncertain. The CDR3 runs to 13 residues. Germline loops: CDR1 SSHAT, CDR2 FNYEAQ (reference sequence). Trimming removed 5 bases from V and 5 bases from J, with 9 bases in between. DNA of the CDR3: TGTGCCAGCAGCAATAGAGAGACCGGGGAGCTGTTTTTT. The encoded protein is CASSNRETGELFF. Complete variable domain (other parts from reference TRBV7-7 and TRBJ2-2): GAGVSQSPRYKVTKRGQDVTLRCDPISSHATLYWYQQALGQGPEFLTYFNYEAQPDKSGLPSDRFSAERPEGSISTLTIQRTEQRDSAMYRCASSNRETGELFFGEGSRLTVL.

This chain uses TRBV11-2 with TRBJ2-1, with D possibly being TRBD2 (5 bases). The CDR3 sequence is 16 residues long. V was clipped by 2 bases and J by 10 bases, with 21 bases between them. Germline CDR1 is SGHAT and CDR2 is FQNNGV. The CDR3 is CASSLRELAVYQEQFF. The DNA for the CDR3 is TGTGCCAGCAGCTTAAGGGAGCTCGCGGTCTACCAGGAGCAGTTCTTC.

The CDR3 coding sequence is TGCGCCAGCAGTTGGACAGCCGGAGTATCGTACGAGCAGTACTTC. It translates to CASSWTAGVSYEQYF. The chain uses TRBV5-1 and TRBJ2-7; the D gene is possibly TRBD1 (6 bases). CDR1 is SGHRS and CDR2 is YFSETQ in the germline V gene. Trimming left V 5 bases short and J 4 bases short, with 19 bases between. This CDR3 is 15 amino acids long.

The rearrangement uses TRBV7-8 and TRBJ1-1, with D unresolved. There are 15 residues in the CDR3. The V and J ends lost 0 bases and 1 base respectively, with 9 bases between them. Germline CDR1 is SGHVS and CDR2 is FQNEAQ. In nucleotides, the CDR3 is TGTGCCAGCAGCTTAGCCATGACAAGGAACACTGAAGCTTTCTTT. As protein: CASSLAMTRNTEAFF.

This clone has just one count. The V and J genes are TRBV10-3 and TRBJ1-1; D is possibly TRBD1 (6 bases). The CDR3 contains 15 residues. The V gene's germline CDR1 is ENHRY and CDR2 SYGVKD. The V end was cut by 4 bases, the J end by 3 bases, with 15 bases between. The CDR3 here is CAISVAGRGYTEAFF. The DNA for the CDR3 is TGTGCCATCAGTGTGGCGGGCAGGGGTTACACTGAAGCTTTCTTT.

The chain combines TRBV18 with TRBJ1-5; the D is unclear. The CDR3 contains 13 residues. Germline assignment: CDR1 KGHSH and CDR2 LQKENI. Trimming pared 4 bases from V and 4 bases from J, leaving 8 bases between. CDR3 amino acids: CASSQTGNQPQHF. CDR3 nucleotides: TGTGCCAGCTCACAGACGGGAAATCAGCCCCAGCATTTT.

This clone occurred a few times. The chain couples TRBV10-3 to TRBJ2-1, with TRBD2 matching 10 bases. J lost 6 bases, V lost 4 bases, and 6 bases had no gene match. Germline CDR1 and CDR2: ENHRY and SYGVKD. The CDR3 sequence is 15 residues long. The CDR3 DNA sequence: TGTGCCATCAGTGCCCTAGCGGGGGCGGGCAATGAGCAGTTCTTC. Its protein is CAISALAGAGNEQFF.

CDR3 sequence reads: CASSLRQLFYNSPLHF. CDR3 bases: TGCGCCAGCAGCTTGCGACAGCTTTTTTATAATTCACCCCTCCACTTT. This chain links TRBV5-1 with TRBJ1-6; D might be TRBD1 (5 bases). CDR1 is SGHRS and CDR2 is YFSETQ in the germline V gene. The CDR3 spans 16 residues. Trimming cost V 1 base and J 4 bases, with 12 bases left between them. The variable domain in full, completed from reference TRBV5-1 and TRBJ1-6, reads KAGVTQTPRYLIKTRGQQVTLSCSPISGHRSVSWYQQTPGQGLQFLFEYFSETQRNKGNFPGRFSGRQFSNSRSEMNVSTLELGDSALYLCASSLRQLFYNSPLHFGNGTRLTVT.

In nucleotides, the CDR3 is TGTGCCAGCAGCCCATTCGGAGCGGGAGGGGCTCAGAAGCAGTTCTTC. Amino acid sequence: CASSPFGAGGAQKQFF. This chain joins TRBV11-2 and TRBJ2-1, with TRBD2 identical over 10 bases. The germline V gene has CDR1 SGHAT and CDR2 FQNNGV. The CDR3 sequence is 16 residues long. V trimming: 5 bases; J trimming: 11 bases; junction bases outside the gene matches: 15.

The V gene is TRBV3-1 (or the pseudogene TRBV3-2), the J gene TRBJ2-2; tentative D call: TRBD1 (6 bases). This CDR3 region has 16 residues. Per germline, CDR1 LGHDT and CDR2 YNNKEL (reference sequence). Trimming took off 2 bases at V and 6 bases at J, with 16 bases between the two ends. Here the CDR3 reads CASSQFTGRVSGELFF. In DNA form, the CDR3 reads TGTGCCAGCAGCCAATTTACAGGGCGGGTCTCCGGGGAGCTGTTTTTT.

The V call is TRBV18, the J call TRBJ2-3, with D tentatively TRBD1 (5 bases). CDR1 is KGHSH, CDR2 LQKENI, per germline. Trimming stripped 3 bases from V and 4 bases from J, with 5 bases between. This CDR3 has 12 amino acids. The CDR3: CASSPGPDTQYF. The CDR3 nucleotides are TGTGCCAGCTCACCGGGGCCAGATACGCAGTATTTT.